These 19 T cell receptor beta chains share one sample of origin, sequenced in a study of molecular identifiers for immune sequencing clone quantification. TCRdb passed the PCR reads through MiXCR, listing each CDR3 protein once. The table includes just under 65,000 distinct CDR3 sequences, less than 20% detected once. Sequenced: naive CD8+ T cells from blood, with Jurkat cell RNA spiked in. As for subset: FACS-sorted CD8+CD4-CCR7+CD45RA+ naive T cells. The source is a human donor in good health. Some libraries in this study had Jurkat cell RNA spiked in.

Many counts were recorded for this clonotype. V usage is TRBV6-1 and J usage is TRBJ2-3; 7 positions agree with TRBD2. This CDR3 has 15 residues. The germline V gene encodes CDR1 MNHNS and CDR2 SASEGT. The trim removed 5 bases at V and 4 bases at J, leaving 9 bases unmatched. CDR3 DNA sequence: TGTGCCAGCAGTCAGAGCGGGACTTCCTCAGATACGCAGTATTTT. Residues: CASSQSGTSSDTQYF.

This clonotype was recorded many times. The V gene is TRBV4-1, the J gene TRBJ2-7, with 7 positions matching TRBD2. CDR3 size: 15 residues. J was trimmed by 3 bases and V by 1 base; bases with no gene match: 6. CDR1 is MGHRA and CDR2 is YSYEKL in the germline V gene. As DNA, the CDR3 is TGCGCCAGCAGCCAAGTAGGCGCGGGAGACTACGAGCAGTACTTC. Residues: CASSQVGAGDYEQYF.

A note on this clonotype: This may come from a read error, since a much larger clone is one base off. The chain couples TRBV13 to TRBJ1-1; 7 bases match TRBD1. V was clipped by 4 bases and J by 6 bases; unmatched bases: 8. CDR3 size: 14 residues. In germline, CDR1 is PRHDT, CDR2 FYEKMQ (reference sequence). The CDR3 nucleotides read TGTGCCAGCAGCTCGACAGGGCATGGCGCTGAAGCTTTCTTT. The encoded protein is CASSSTGHGAEAFF.

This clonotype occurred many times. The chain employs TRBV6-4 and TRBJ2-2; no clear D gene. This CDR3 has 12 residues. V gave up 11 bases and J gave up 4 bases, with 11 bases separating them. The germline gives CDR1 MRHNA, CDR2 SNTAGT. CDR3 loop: CAPRRGTGELFF. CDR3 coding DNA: TGTGCCCCAAGACGCGGCACCGGGGAGCTGTTTTTT.

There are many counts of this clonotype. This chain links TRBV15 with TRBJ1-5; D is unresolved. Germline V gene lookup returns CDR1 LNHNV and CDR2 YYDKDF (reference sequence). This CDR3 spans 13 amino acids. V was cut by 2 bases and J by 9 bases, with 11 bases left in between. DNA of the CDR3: TGTGCCACCAGCAGACCGGAAAGCGCGCCCCAGCATTTT. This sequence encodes CATSRPESAPQHF.

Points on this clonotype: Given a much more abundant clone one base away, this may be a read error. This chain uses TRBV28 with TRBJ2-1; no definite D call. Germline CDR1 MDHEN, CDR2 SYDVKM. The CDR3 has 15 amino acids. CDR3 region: CARSLSAPGWNEQFF. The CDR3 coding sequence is TGTGCCCGCAGTTTATCGGCTCCGGGTTGGAATGAGCAGTTCTTC.

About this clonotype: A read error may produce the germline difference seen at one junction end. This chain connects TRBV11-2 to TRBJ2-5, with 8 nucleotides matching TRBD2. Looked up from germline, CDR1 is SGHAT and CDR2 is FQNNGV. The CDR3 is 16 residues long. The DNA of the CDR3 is TGTGCCAGCAGCCCGGGACTAGTAGGATACCAAGAGATCCAGTACTTC. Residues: CASSPGLVGYQEIQYF.

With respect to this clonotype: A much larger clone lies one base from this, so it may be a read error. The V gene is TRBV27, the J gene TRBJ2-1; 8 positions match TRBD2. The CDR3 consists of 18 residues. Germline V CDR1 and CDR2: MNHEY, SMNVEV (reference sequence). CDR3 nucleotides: TGTGCCAGCAGTTTAGCTACCATCCTAGCGGGCCACTACAGTGAGCAGTTCTTC. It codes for CASSLATILAGHYSEQFF.

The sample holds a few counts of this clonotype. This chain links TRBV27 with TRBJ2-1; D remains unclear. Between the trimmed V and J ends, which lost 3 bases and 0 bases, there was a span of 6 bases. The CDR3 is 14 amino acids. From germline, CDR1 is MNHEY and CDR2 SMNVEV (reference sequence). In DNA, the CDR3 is TGTGCCAGCAGTTTGGTTGGCTCCTACAATGAGCAGTTCTTC. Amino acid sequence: CASSLVGSYNEQFF.

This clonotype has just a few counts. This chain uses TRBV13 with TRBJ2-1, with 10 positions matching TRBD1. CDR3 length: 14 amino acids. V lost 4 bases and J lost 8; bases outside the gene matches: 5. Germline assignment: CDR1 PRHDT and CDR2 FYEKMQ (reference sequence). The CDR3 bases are TGTGCCAGCAGCTCAACCGGGACAGGGGATGAGCAGTTCTTC. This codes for CASSSTGTGDEQFF. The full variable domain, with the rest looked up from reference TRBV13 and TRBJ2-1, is AAGVIQSPRHLIKEKRETATLKCYPIPRHDTVYWYQQGPGQDPQFLISFYEKMQSDKGSIPDRFSAQQFSDYHSELNMSSLELGDSALYFCASSSTGTGDEQFFGPGTRLTVL.

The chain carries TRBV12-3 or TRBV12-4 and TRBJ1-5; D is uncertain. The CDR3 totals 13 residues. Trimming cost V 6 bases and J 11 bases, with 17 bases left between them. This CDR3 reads CASSPTPVSAQHF. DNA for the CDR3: TGTGCCAGCAGCCCGACACCAGTCTCAGCCCAGCATTTT.

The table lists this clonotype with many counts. The CDR3 is CASRDRGNIQYF. The CDR3 DNA reads as TGTGCCAGCAGGGACAGGGGGAACATTCAGTACTTC. The chain couples TRBV28 to TRBJ2-4; 10 bases are a match to TRBD1. The CDR3 totals 12 residues. From germline, CDR1 is MDHEN and CDR2 SYDVKM. The J segment lost 7 bases and the V segment lost 6 bases, leaving 0 bases of the junction unmatched.

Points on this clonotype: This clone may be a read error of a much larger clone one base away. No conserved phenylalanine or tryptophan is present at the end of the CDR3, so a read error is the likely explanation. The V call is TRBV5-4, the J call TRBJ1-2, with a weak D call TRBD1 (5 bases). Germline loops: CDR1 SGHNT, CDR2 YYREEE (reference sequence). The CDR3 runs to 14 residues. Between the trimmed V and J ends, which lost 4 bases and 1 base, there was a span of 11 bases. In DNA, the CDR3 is TGTGCCAGCAGCAGGGACGGAATTAACTATGGCTACACCTCC. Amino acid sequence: CASSRDGINYGYTS.

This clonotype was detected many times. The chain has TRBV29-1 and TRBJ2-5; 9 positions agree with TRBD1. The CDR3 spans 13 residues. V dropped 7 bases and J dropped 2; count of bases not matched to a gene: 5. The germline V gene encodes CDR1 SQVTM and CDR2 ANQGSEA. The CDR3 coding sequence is TGCAGCGCCTCGGACAGGGGTCAAGAGACCCAGTACTTC. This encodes CSASDRGQETQYF.

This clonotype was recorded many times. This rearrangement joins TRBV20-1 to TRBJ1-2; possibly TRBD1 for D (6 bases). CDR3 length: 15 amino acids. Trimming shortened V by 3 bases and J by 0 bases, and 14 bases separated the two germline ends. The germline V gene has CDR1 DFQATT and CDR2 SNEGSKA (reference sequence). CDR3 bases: TGCAGTGCTAGGCCCGGACAGAATCCTAACTATGGCTACACCTTC. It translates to CSARPGQNPNYGYTF.

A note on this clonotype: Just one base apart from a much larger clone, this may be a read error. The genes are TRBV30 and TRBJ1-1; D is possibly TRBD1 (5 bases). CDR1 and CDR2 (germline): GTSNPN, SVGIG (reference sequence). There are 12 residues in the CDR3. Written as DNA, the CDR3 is TGTGTCTGGGCCAGGGAGGGCACTGAAGCTTTCTTT. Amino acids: CVWAREGTEAFF.

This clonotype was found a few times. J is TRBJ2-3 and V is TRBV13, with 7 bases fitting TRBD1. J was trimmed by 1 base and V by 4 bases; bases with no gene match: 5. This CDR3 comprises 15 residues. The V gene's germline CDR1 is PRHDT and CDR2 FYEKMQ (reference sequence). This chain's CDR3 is CASSSTGAGTDTQYF. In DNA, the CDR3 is TGTGCCAGCAGCTCAACAGGGGCTGGCACAGATACGCAGTATTTT.

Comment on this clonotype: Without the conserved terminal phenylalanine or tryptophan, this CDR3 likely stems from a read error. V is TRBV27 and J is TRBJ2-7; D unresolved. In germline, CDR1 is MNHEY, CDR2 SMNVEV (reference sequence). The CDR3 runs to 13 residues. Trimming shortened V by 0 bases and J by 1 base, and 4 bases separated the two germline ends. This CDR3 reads CASSLSRSYEQYL. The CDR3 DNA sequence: TGTGCCAGCAGTTTATCCCGGTCCTACGAGCAGTACCTC.

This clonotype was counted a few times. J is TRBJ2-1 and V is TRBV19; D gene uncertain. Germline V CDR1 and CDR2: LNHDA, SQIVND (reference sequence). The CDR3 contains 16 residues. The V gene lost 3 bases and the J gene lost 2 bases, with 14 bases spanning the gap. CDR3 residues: CASSIDFQWAYNEQFF. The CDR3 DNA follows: TGTGCCAGTAGTATCGATTTCCAGTGGGCCTACAATGAGCAGTTCTTC.